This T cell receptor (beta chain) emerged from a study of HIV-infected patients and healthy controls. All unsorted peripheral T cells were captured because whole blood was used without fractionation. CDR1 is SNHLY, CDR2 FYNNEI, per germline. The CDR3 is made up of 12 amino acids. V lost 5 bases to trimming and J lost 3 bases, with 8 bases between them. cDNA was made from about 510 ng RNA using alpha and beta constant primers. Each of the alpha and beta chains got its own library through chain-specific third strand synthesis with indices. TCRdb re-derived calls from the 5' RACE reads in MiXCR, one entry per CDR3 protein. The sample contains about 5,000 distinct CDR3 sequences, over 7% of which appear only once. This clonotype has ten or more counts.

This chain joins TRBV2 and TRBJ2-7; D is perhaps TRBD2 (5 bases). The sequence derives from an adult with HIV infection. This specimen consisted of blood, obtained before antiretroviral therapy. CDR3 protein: CASSHDYYEQYV. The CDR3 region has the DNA TGTGCCAGCAGTCATGACTACTACGAGCAGTACGTC.